This T cell receptor beta chain was identified during a study of blood T cells in healthy people across ages. This clonotype was found many times. With a J-beta primer mix and a sample-barcoded 5' primer, a second PCR ran about 6 to 11 cycles. Using its own MiXCR run on the 5' RACE reads, TCRdb lists one record per CDR3 protein. The sample includes hundreds of thousands of distinct CDR3 sequences, about 32% of them seen just once. Trimming removed 5 bases from V and 5 bases from J, with 12 bases in between. Germline V gene lookup returns CDR1 KGHSH and CDR2 LQKENI. This CDR3 is built from 13 residues.

The chain joins TRBV18 to TRBJ2-5; a possible D gene is TRBD1 (6 bases). The receptor was derived from a woman older than 75 in good health. Sample: blood. The CDR3 spells CASSSNQGETQYF. CDR3 sequence (DNA): TGTGCCAGCTCATCGAACCAGGGGGAGACCCAGTACTTC.